These T cell receptor beta chains were read from a single sample in a study of T cell responses to AZD1222 COVID-19 vaccine. The data were produced by immunoSEQ multiplex PCR, yet TCRdb's version contains in-frame clones alone and is incomplete. This table has about 110,000 clones, 89% appearing once. Sequencing was performed on peripheral blood, taken on day 0 of MenACWY control vaccination. The receptors stem from an adult in good health. Each CDR3 is given with its conserved first and last residue. The order of the fields is V gene, clone size, D gene, J gene, CDR3 protein, CDR3 DNA. The D gene is left open where the match is weak. Clone sizes are given selectively: once, few, many, or a class where the clone is expanded.

v_call: TRBV5-1
clone_size: -
d_call: TRBD1
j_call: TRBJ1-4
cdr3_aa: CASSPGQGPPNEKLFF
cdr3_nt: TGCGCCAGCAGCCCGGGACAGGGTCCGCCTAATGAAAAACTGTTTTTT

v_call: TRBV6-5
clone_size: -
d_call: -
j_call: TRBJ1-6
cdr3_aa: CASSYSTPGANSPLHF
cdr3_nt: TGTGCCAGCAGTTACTCGACCCCAGGGGCTAATTCACCCCTCCACTTT

v_call: TRBV5-4
clone_size: -
d_call: TRBD1
j_call: TRBJ1-2
cdr3_aa: CASSPDRDYGYTF
cdr3_nt: TGTGCCAGCAGCCCGGACAGGGACTATGGCTACACCTTC

v_call: TRBV6-4
clone_size: once
d_call: -
j_call: TRBJ1-1
cdr3_aa: CASRGGGLNTEAFF
cdr3_nt: TGTGCCAGCAGGGGAGGAGGGCTGAACACTGAAGCTTTCTTT

v_call: TRBV6-6
clone_size: -
d_call: TRBD1
j_call: TRBJ2-1
cdr3_aa: CASSYTGVSYNEQFF
cdr3_nt: TGTGCCAGCAGTTATACAGGGGTGTCCTACAATGAGCAGTTCTTC

v_call: TRBV9
clone_size: once
d_call: -
j_call: TRBJ1-1
cdr3_aa: CASSGGPGGWNTEAFF
cdr3_nt: TGTGCCAGCAGCGGTGGGCCCGGCGGGTGGAACACTGAAGCTTTCTTT

v_call: TRBV10-1
clone_size: -
d_call: -
j_call: TRBJ1-1
cdr3_aa: CASSDPAVEEAFF
cdr3_nt: TGCGCCAGCAGTGACCCCGCCGTAGAAGAAGCTTTCTTT

v_call: TRBV19
clone_size: -
d_call: TRBD1
j_call: TRBJ1-5
cdr3_aa: CASSGDRGNFNQPQHF
cdr3_nt: TGTGCCAGTAGTGGGGACAGGGGGAATTTTAATCAGCCCCAGCATTTT

v_call: TRBV6-5
clone_size: -
d_call: TRBD1
j_call: TRBJ1-2
cdr3_aa: CARTGGDNYGYTF
cdr3_nt: TGTGCCAGGACAGGGGGCGATAACTATGGCTACACCTTC

v_call: TRBV3-1/TRBV3-2
clone_size: -
d_call: -
j_call: TRBJ1-1
cdr3_aa: CASSQENSNTEAFF
cdr3_nt: TGTGCCAGCAGCCAAGAGAACAGCAACACTGAAGCTTTCTTT

v_call: TRBV28
clone_size: -
d_call: -
j_call: TRBJ2-6
cdr3_aa: CASGKQGLGANVLTF
cdr3_nt: TGTGCCAGCGGGAAGCAGGGGCTTGGGGCCAACGTCCTGACTTTC

v_call: TRBV10-3
clone_size: -
d_call: -
j_call: TRBJ2-7
cdr3_aa: CAISEPTLGGRSSYEQYF
cdr3_nt: TGTGCCATCAGTGAGCCCACGCTGGGGGGACGGAGCTCCTACGAGCAGTACTTC

v_call: TRBV6-5
clone_size: -
d_call: -
j_call: TRBJ1-1
cdr3_aa: CASTPRGGRAEAFF
cdr3_nt: TGTGCCAGCACCCCCAGGGGAGGGAGGGCTGAAGCTTTCTTT

v_call: TRBV7-3
clone_size: -
d_call: -
j_call: TRBJ2-2
cdr3_aa: CASSLSGSNTGELFF
cdr3_nt: TGTGCCAGCAGCCTTAGCGGTTCCAACACCGGGGAGCTGTTTTTT

v_call: TRBV9
clone_size: -
d_call: TRBD1
j_call: TRBJ1-3
cdr3_aa: CASSTPGDRSSSGNTIYF
cdr3_nt: TGTGCCAGCAGCACACCGGGGGACAGATCATCCTCTGGAAACACCATATATTTT

v_call: TRBV4-1
clone_size: -
d_call: TRBD1
j_call: TRBJ2-7
cdr3_aa: CASSSGQGSYEQYF
cdr3_nt: TGCGCCAGCAGCTCGGGACAGGGGTCCTACGAGCAGTACTTC

v_call: TRBV6-2/TRBV6-3
clone_size: -
d_call: TRBD1
j_call: TRBJ1-6
cdr3_aa: CASSKGTGTPPLHF
cdr3_nt: TGTGCCAGCAGTAAGGGGACAGGGACACCACCCCTCCACTTT

v_call: TRBV6-5
clone_size: -
d_call: TRBD1
j_call: TRBJ2-1
cdr3_aa: CASRMGQEYPNEQFF
cdr3_nt: TGTGCCAGCAGGATGGGACAGGAATATCCCAATGAGCAGTTCTTC

v_call: TRBV5-6
clone_size: -
d_call: -
j_call: TRBJ1-2
cdr3_aa: CASSGRKRANYGYTF
cdr3_nt: TGTGCCAGCAGCGGGAGGAAACGAGCTAACTATGGCTACACCTTC

v_call: TRBV23-1
clone_size: -
d_call: -
j_call: TRBJ1-1
cdr3_aa: CATGTLNTEAFF
cdr3_nt: TGCGCCACCGGGACATTGAACACTGAAGCTTTCTTT

v_call: TRBV5-1
clone_size: -
d_call: -
j_call: TRBJ1-1
cdr3_aa: CASSLEGTGNTEAFF
cdr3_nt: TGCGCCAGCAGCTTGGAAGGGACGGGGAACACTGAAGCTTTCTTT

v_call: TRBV3-1/TRBV3-2
clone_size: few
d_call: -
j_call: TRBJ1-2
cdr3_aa: CASSQDFFVKELPNYGYTF
cdr3_nt: TGTGCCAGCAGCCAAGATTTCTTTGTGAAAGAACTCCCTAACTATGGCTACACCTTC

v_call: TRBV14
clone_size: -
d_call: TRBD2
j_call: TRBJ2-2
cdr3_aa: CASSQIEGREELFF
cdr3_nt: TGTGCCAGCAGCCAGATCGAGGGGAGGGAAGAGCTGTTTTTT

v_call: TRBV5-1
clone_size: -
d_call: TRBD1
j_call: TRBJ1-6
cdr3_aa: CASSSGQTYNSPLHF
cdr3_nt: TGCGCCAGCAGCTCGGGACAGACCTATAATTCACCCCTCCACTTT

v_call: TRBV4-3
clone_size: -
d_call: -
j_call: TRBJ1-2
cdr3_aa: CASSQEEGNYGYTF
cdr3_nt: TGCGCCAGCAGCCAAGAAGAGGGAAACTATGGCTACACCTTC

v_call: TRBV5-6
clone_size: -
d_call: TRBD1
j_call: TRBJ1-2
cdr3_aa: CASSLRGPLIRGYTF
cdr3_nt: TGTGCCAGCAGCTTGAGGGGGCCCCTTATCAGAGGCTACACCTTC

v_call: TRBV10-3
clone_size: -
d_call: -
j_call: TRBJ1-3
cdr3_aa: CAIRGTGSGNTIYF
cdr3_nt: TGTGCCATCAGGGGGACGGGCTCTGGAAACACCATATATTTT

v_call: TRBV9
clone_size: few
d_call: TRBD2
j_call: TRBJ2-5
cdr3_aa: CASSFRGLGGETQYF
cdr3_nt: TGTGCCAGCAGCTTCAGAGGATTGGGGGGGGAGACCCAGTACTTC

v_call: TRBV30
clone_size: -
d_call: -
j_call: TRBJ1-2
cdr3_aa: CAWRYTNYGYTF
cdr3_nt: TGTGCCTGGAGGTATACAAACTATGGCTACACCTTC

v_call: TRBV6-5
clone_size: -
d_call: -
j_call: TRBJ1-1
cdr3_aa: CASSYLTNTEAFF
cdr3_nt: TGTGCCAGCAGTTACTTGACGAACACTGAAGCTTTCTTT

v_call: TRBV19
clone_size: -
d_call: -
j_call: TRBJ1-1
cdr3_aa: CASRTGLSEAFF
cdr3_nt: TGTGCCAGTAGAACAGGGTTGTCTGAAGCTTTCTTT

v_call: TRBV19
clone_size: -
d_call: TRBD1
j_call: TRBJ2-3
cdr3_aa: CASSIFQGAGTDTQYF
cdr3_nt: TGTGCCAGTAGTATCTTCCAGGGGGCTGGTACAGATACGCAGTATTTT

v_call: TRBV2
clone_size: -
d_call: TRBD2
j_call: TRBJ2-3
cdr3_aa: CASASPAGGPGDTQYF
cdr3_nt: TGTGCCAGCGCTTCCCCAGCGGGGGGCCCGGGAGATACGCAGTATTTT

v_call: TRBV6-2/TRBV6-3
clone_size: few
d_call: -
j_call: TRBJ1-2
cdr3_aa: CASSYVNYGYTF
cdr3_nt: TGTGCCAGCAGTTACGTTAACTATGGCTACACCTTC

v_call: TRBV11-2
clone_size: -
d_call: TRBD1
j_call: TRBJ2-7
cdr3_aa: CASSEGQGYEQYF
cdr3_nt: TGTGCCAGCAGCGAGGGACAGGGGTACGAGCAGTACTTC

v_call: TRBV5-8
clone_size: -
d_call: TRBD1
j_call: TRBJ1-5
cdr3_aa: CASSWGGQGYQPQHF
cdr3_nt: TGTGCCAGCAGCTGGGGGGGACAGGGCTATCAGCCCCAGCATTTT

v_call: TRBV24-1
clone_size: -
d_call: -
j_call: TRBJ1-2
cdr3_aa: CATSDYRGGYTF
cdr3_nt: TGTGCCACCAGTGATTATAGAGGTGGCTACACCTTC

v_call: TRBV29-1
clone_size: -
d_call: TRBD1
j_call: TRBJ1-2
cdr3_aa: CSVEEGQGTQYGYTF
cdr3_nt: TGCAGCGTTGAGGAAGGACAGGGGACTCAATATGGCTACACCTTC

v_call: TRBV28
clone_size: once
d_call: -
j_call: TRBJ1-5
cdr3_aa: CASSFRRQDNQPQHF
cdr3_nt: TGTGCCAGCAGTTTCCGTCGACAGGACAATCAGCCCCAGCATTTT

v_call: TRBV14
clone_size: once
d_call: -
j_call: TRBJ1-1
cdr3_aa: CASSQDLGLRDTEAFF
cdr3_nt: TGTGCCAGCAGCCAAGATCTTGGGTTAAGGGACACTGAAGCTTTCTTT

v_call: TRBV7-9
clone_size: -
d_call: TRBD2
j_call: TRBJ2-5
cdr3_aa: CASSQRLAGGQETQYF
cdr3_nt: TGTGCCAGCAGTCAAAGACTAGCGGGGGGCCAAGAGACCCAGTACTTC

v_call: TRBV6-1
clone_size: -
d_call: -
j_call: TRBJ1-1
cdr3_aa: CASRIQGNTEAFF
cdr3_nt: TGTGCCAGCAGGATACAGGGAAACACTGAAGCTTTCTTT

v_call: TRBV6-5
clone_size: -
d_call: -
j_call: TRBJ2-7
cdr3_aa: CATQREEGSSYEQYF
cdr3_nt: TGTGCCACCCAAAGGGAAGAGGGAAGCTCCTACGAGCAGTACTTC